This entry lists 15 T cell receptor delta chains sequenced from one sample in a study of Vδ1+ human thymocytes. The antigens these receptors bind are not known. The template was reverse-transcribed extracted RNA. CDR3 amplicons came from multiplex PCR with pooled V-gene forward and constant-region reverse primers. TCRdb re-called clones from the multiplex PCR reads using CATT. The data show 80,000 or so delta-chain clones, with approximately 37% seen just once and 0.2% to 0.3% held by the top ten. Overall study results and limits: Thymic TRG and TRD repertoires appeared highly polyclonal.

Sequenced input: Vdelta1+ gamma-delta thymocytes from the thymus. The subset was: FACS-sorted CD3+ TCRalphabeta- TCRVdelta1+ TCRVdelta2- thymocytes. The receptors originated from a boy under two years old who had congenital heart surgery.

This clone was recorded a few times. The V call is TRDV2, the J call TRDJ1; 10 nucleotides line up with TRDD3. V shed 3 bases, J shed 7 bases, and the junction held 13 bases outside the gene matches. The germline V gene encodes CDR1 GEAIGNYY and CDR2 EKD. This CDR3 has 16 residues. The CDR3 nucleotides are TGTGCCTGTGACGCTCAGTACTGGGGGATGTTGCCTAAACTCATCTTT. Residues: CACDAQYWGMLPKLIF.

The gene calls are TRDV1 and TRDJ1, with TRDD3 identical over 8 bases. This CDR3 contains 25 residues. Germline CDR1 and CDR2: TSWWSYY and QGS. The J segment lost 0 bases and the V segment lost 0 bases, leaving 30 bases of the junction unmatched. This CDR3 is CALGELRPLATFLTGGYFYTDKLIF. In nucleotides, the CDR3 is TGTGCTCTTGGGGAACTCCGACCACTCGCGACCTTTCTTACTGGGGGTTACTTTTACACCGATAAACTCATCTTT.

The chain carries TRDV1 and TRDJ1, with TRDD3 matching 12 bases. CDR3 length equals 22 residues. Trimming cost V 5 bases and J 11 bases; bases outside gene matches: 33. CDR1 and CDR2 from the germline V gene are TSWWSYY and QGS. The CDR3 DNA reads as TGTGCTCTTGGGTCCCAACCTAGGGGTGGCCTTCCTACGGTCTGGGGGATACGGAGGCTCATCTTT. This encodes CALGSQPRGGLPTVWGIRRLIF.

This rearrangement joins TRDV1 to TRDJ1; TRDD3 matches 11 bases. Trimming at V came to 3 bases and at J to 2 bases, leaving 17 bases not matched to a gene. CDR3 length equals 20 residues. In germline, CDR1 is TSWWSYY, CDR2 QGS. The CDR3 spells CALGDEPSYDWGIRTDKLIF. In nucleotides, the CDR3 is TGTGCTCTTGGGGACGAGCCTTCCTACGACTGGGGGATAAGGACCGATAAACTCATCTTT.

This sequence joins TRDV1 and TRDJ1, with 8 positions matching TRDD2. The CDR3 totals 21 residues. J was trimmed by 0 bases and V by 9 bases; bases with no gene match: 27. CDR1 is TSWWSYY, CDR2 QGS, per germline. The CDR3 spells CALAKTSFLTGSPVYTDKLIF. The CDR3 nucleotides read TGTGCTCTCGCGAAAACTTCCTTCCTAACTGGATCCCCCGTGTACACCGATAAACTCATCTTT.

In its sample, this clone was seen a few times. The J gene is TRDJ1, the V gene TRDV1, with D uncertain. The CDR3 length is 16 residues. CDR1 is TSWWSYY, CDR2 QGS, per germline. Between the trimmed V and J ends, which lost 5 bases and 0 bases, there was a span of 16 bases. CDR3 nucleotide sequence: TGTGCTCTTGGGATGAAGGGGCTTTTGTACACCGATAAACTCATCTTT. This translates into CALGMKGLLYTDKLIF.

The chain employs TRDV1 and TRDJ1; D possibly uses TRDD2 or TRDD3 (6 bases each). Trimming stripped 2 bases from V and 3 bases from J, with 31 bases between. CDR3 length equals 21 residues. Germline CDR1 is TSWWSYY and CDR2 is QGS. The CDR3 here is CALGEALPTRGRPQLADKLIF. In DNA form, the CDR3 reads TGTGCTCTTGGGGAAGCCCTTCCCACACGGGGGAGACCTCAATTGGCCGATAAACTCATCTTT.

This clone occurred a few times. The rearrangement uses TRDV1 and TRDJ1; the D call may be TRDD2 or TRDD3 (7 bases each). The germline V gene encodes CDR1 TSWWSYY and CDR2 QGS. There are 20 residues in the CDR3. V was cut by 3 bases and J by 1 base, with 27 bases left in between. The CDR3 DNA sequence: TGTGCTCTTGGGGACGGCCTTCCTCATTACTGGGGAAAACCCACCGATAAACTCATCTTT. Its protein is CALGDGLPHYWGKPTDKLIF.

This chain links TRDV1 with TRDJ1, with TRDD2 identical over 9 bases. The germline gives CDR1 TSWWSYY, CDR2 QGS. V dropped 3 bases and J dropped 1; count of bases not matched to a gene: 9. The CDR3 consists of 17 residues. Here the CDR3 DNA reads TGTGCTCTTGGGGAGCCTTCCTACGGGTCGAGCACCGATAAACTCATCTTT. Protein: CALGEPSYGSSTDKLIF.

Points on this clone: In the same sample, other DNA sequences code for this CDR3. The genes are TRDV1 and TRDJ1; D unresolved. CDR1 and CDR2 (germline): TSWWSYY, QGS. The CDR3 is 14 residues long. Trimming cost V 2 bases and J 0 bases, with 7 bases left between them. CDR3: CALGEATDTDKLIF. The CDR3 DNA is TGTGCTCTTGGGGAAGCCACGGACACCGATAAACTCATCTTT.

This clone came up once. The chain employs TRDV1 and TRDJ1; 10 nucleotides agree with TRDD3. CDR1 TSWWSYY and CDR2 QGS come from the germline V gene. The V segment lost 0 bases and the J segment 6 bases; nucleotides outside the gene matches: 16. CDR3 length equals 19 residues. Here the CDR3 reads CALGELQTYTNTGGYKLIF. CDR3 bases: TGTGCTCTTGGGGAACTTCAAACCTACACAAATACTGGGGGATATAAACTCATCTTT.

V is TRDV1 and J is TRDJ1; TRDD2 is a possible D gene (6 bases). V was pared by 2 bases and J by 0 bases, with 25 bases between. There are 20 residues in the CDR3. Per the germline V gene, CDR1 is TSWWSYY and CDR2 is QGS. The CDR3 region is CALGEWRPTRTNPYTDKLIF. DNA for the CDR3: TGTGCTCTTGGGGAATGGCGTCCTACACGAACAAATCCCTACACCGATAAACTCATCTTT.

On this clone itself: The sample holds other DNA sequences that translate to the same CDR3. The chain links TRDV1 to TRDJ1, with D possibly being TRDD3 (5 bases). CDR3 length: 19 residues. CDR1 and CDR2 (germline): TSWWSYY, QGS. Trimming left V 1 base short and J 0 bases short, with 21 bases between. This chain's CDR3 is CALGERIRWVSPYTDKLIF. The CDR3, as DNA: TGTGCTCTTGGGGAACGAATACGTTGGGTCTCTCCCTACACCGATAAACTCATCTTT.

The gene calls are TRDV1 and TRDJ1; TRDD3 matches 7 bases. Germline V gives CDR1 TSWWSYY, CDR2 QGS. V shed 2 bases, J shed 0 bases, and the junction held 12 bases outside the gene matches. There are 18 residues in the CDR3. CDR3 DNA: TGTGCTCTTGGGGAAGTTCTGTCCTGGGGGCTAAACACCGATAAACTCATCTTT. Protein: CALGEVLSWGLNTDKLIF.

The chain recombines TRDV1 with TRDJ1; 8 nucleotides agree with TRDD3. Losses at the gene ends were 5 bases for V and 0 bases for J; bases not matched to a gene: 29. CDR1 and CDR2 (germline): TSWWSYY, QGS. The length of the CDR3 is 23 residues. CDR3 residues: CALGKACTLYWGAALTYTDKLIF. The CDR3 DNA sequence: TGTGCTCTTGGGAAGGCCTGTACGCTGTACTGGGGGGCAGCTCTAACCTACACCGATAAACTCATCTTT.